The clone carrying this T cell receptor (beta chain) was seen only a few times. The sample comes from a study of early T cells in non-severe SARS-CoV-2 infection. Via MiXCR, TCRdb re-called the 5' RACE reads, giving one row per CDR3 protein. The table has 70,000 to 95,000 distinct CDR3 sequences, approximately 15% seen once; the top ten hold roughly 3%. The CDR3 has 9 amino acids. Germline V gene sequence: CDR1 SQVTM, CDR2 ANQGSEA. Trimming removed 4 bases at V and 9 bases at J, with 6 bases between. Sequencing was done on a sample of whole blood. This clonotype was sampled from an adult who was a healthcare worker with PCR-confirmed SARS-CoV-2 infection or an uninfected control (not recorded which). This chain uses TRBV29-1 with TRBJ1-1; no clear D. In DNA form, the CDR3 reads TGCAGCGTTGGGACGCAAGCTTTCTTT. Encoded protein: CSVGTQAFF.